This TCR beta chain originates from a study of T cells expressing NK-cell markers. TCRdb reprocessed the 5' RACE reads and reports one entry per CDR3 protein, with no DNA. The specimen's table records hundreds of thousands of distinct CDR3 sequences. The sample taken for sequencing was blood T cells: a sorted CD56 or NKG2C T cell subset, CD4+ or CD8+ T cells, or bulk PBMC T cells (not recorded which). This clonotype was obtained from a woman between 18 and 75 years old in good health.

CDR3: CASSQERNGANVLTF. The genes are TRBV4-1 and TRBJ2-6. This CDR3 is built from 15 residues. Germline V gene sequence: CDR1 MGHRA, CDR2 YSYEKL.